A selection of T cell receptor beta chains follows, all from one sample in a study of tumor-infiltrating lymphocytes in oesophageal squamous cell carcinoma. TCRdb analysed the PCR reads with MiXCR anew, one entry per CDR3 protein. The sample shows about 3,400 distinct CDR3 sequences, approximately 15% of them seen only once. Input material: esophageal tumor tissue. These receptors originate from a male donor with esophageal squamous cell carcinoma. Both conserved end residues are part of each CDR3. D genes are given only for firm matches. Clone size is not always given. Where it is, it says once, few, many or a class for expanded clones.

abundance: medium-sized; d_gene: .; j_gene: TRBJ1-3; v_gene: TRBV7-8; CDR3aa: CASSFSPSGNTIYF; CDR3nt: TGTGCCAGCAGCTTTAGTCCCTCTGGAAACACCATATATTTT
abundance: few; d_gene: TRBD1; j_gene: TRBJ1-3; v_gene: TRBV24-1; CDR3aa: CATSDFFLRTGGGNTIYF; CDR3nt: TGTGCCACCAGTGATTTCTTCCTCAGGACAGGGGGTGGAAACACCATATATTTT
abundance: .; d_gene: TRBD1; j_gene: TRBJ2-7; v_gene: TRBV9; CDR3aa: CASSPRQGGPYEQYF; CDR3nt: TGTGCCAGCAGCCCCAGACAGGGGGGCCCCTACGAGCAGTACTTC
abundance: medium-sized; d_gene: .; j_gene: TRBJ2-5; v_gene: TRBV27; CDR3aa: CASSPLRQAGTQYF; CDR3nt: TGTGCCAGCAGTCCCCTCAGACAGGCAGGGACCCAGTACTTC
abundance: many; d_gene: .; j_gene: TRBJ2-2; v_gene: TRBV7-3; CDR3aa: CASSSRGGRTGELFF; CDR3nt: TGTGCCAGCAGCTCGCGCGGGGGCCGCACCGGGGAGCTGTTTTTT
abundance: .; d_gene: TRBD1; j_gene: TRBJ2-7; v_gene: TRBV18; CDR3aa: CASSRGRQGLTYEQYF; CDR3nt: TGTGCCAGCTCACGGGGCCGACAGGGATTAACCTACGAGCAGTACTTC
abundance: .; d_gene: .; j_gene: TRBJ1-4; v_gene: TRBV5-4; CDR3aa: CASSLRTLPDQLFF; CDR3nt: TGTGCCAGCAGCTTGAGGACACTTCCCGATCAACTGTTTTTT
abundance: many; d_gene: .; j_gene: TRBJ2-7; v_gene: TRBV6-4; CDR3aa: CASSLDGEGYEQYF; CDR3nt: TGTGCCAGCAGTTTGGACGGCGAGGGTTACGAGCAGTACTTC
abundance: .; d_gene: .; j_gene: TRBJ2-1; v_gene: TRBV5-6; CDR3aa: CASSQDLIYDEQFF; CDR3nt: TGTGCCAGCAGCCAGGACCTCATCTACGACGAGCAGTTCTTC
abundance: .; d_gene: TRBD1; j_gene: TRBJ1-6; v_gene: TRBV7-2; CDR3aa: CVSSSSGTGVGYEQFF; CDR3nt: TGTGTCAGCAGCTCGTCCGGGACAGGGGTTGGCTACGAGCAGTTCTTT
abundance: hyperexpanded; d_gene: TRBD1; j_gene: TRBJ2-1; v_gene: TRBV6-1; CDR3aa: CASTSGTGGTGPYNEQFF; CDR3nt: TGTGCCAGCACCTCCGGGACAGGGGGGACTGGGCCCTACAATGAGCAGTTCTTC
abundance: medium-sized; d_gene: .; j_gene: TRBJ2-1; v_gene: TRBV12-3/TRBV12-4; CDR3aa: CASSTRGDNEQFF; CDR3nt: TGTGCCAGCAGTACAAGGGGGGACAATGAGCAGTTCTTC
abundance: few; d_gene: .; j_gene: TRBJ2-2; v_gene: TRBV19; CDR3aa: CASSSPTGTYTGELFF; CDR3nt: TGTGCCAGTAGTTCCCCGACCGGGACCTACACCGGGGAGCTGTTTTTT
abundance: many; d_gene: .; j_gene: TRBJ1-2; v_gene: TRBV11-2; CDR3aa: CASSLVQNYGYTF; CDR3nt: TGTGCCAGCAGCTTAGTTCAGAACTATGGCTACACCTTC
abundance: few; d_gene: TRBD1; j_gene: TRBJ1-1; v_gene: TRBV20-1; CDR3aa: CSARRTGGGGTEAFF; CDR3nt: TGCAGTGCTCGCAGGACAGGGGGTGGGGGAACTGAAGCTTTCTTT
abundance: many; d_gene: .; j_gene: TRBJ1-6; v_gene: TRBV12-3/TRBV12-4; CDR3aa: CASSLGSLNSPLHF; CDR3nt: TGTGCCAGCAGTTTGGGCAGCTTAAATTCACCCCTCCACTTT
abundance: few; d_gene: TRBD1; j_gene: TRBJ2-7; v_gene: TRBV18; CDR3aa: CASSPPARGSYEQYF; CDR3nt: TGTGCCAGCTCACCACCCGCCAGGGGGTCCTACGAGCAGTACTTC
abundance: large; d_gene: .; j_gene: TRBJ2-7; v_gene: TRBV7-6; CDR3aa: CASSSKIGPSYEQYF; CDR3nt: TGTGCCAGCAGCTCAAAAATCGGGCCCTCCTACGAGCAGTACTTC
abundance: many; d_gene: .; j_gene: TRBJ1-2; v_gene: TRBV6-1; CDR3aa: CASSPGTANYGYTF; CDR3nt: TGTGCCAGCAGTCCCGGGACCGCTAACTATGGCTACACCTTC
abundance: medium-sized; d_gene: TRBD1; j_gene: TRBJ2-7; v_gene: TRBV6-1; CDR3aa: CASWTGTASYEQYF; CDR3nt: TGTGCCAGCTGGACCGGGACAGCCTCCTACGAGCAGTACTTC
abundance: many; d_gene: .; j_gene: TRBJ1-1; v_gene: TRBV6-2/TRBV6-3; CDR3aa: CASSLMNTEAFF; CDR3nt: TGTGCCAGCAGTCTAATGAACACTGAAGCTTTCTTT
abundance: medium-sized; d_gene: TRBD1; j_gene: TRBJ2-5; v_gene: TRBV6-1; CDR3aa: CASSENQGVSRETQYF; CDR3nt: TGTGCCAGCAGTGAAAACCAGGGGGTTTCGAGGGAGACCCAGTACTTC
abundance: many; d_gene: .; j_gene: TRBJ2-2; v_gene: TRBV10-2; CDR3aa: CASTKSADANTGELFF; CDR3nt: TGCGCCAGCACCAAGAGTGCGGACGCGAACACCGGGGAGCTGTTTTTT
abundance: few; d_gene: .; j_gene: TRBJ1-5; v_gene: TRBV20-1; CDR3aa: CSALSWASNQPQHF; CDR3nt: TGCAGTGCTTTGAGTTGGGCGAGCAATCAGCCCCAGCATTTT
abundance: medium-sized; d_gene: .; j_gene: TRBJ2-2; v_gene: TRBV7-3; CDR3aa: CASSPRGGMSNTGELFF; CDR3nt: TGTGCCAGCAGCCCGAGGGGTGGGATGTCGAACACCGGGGAGCTGTTTTTT
abundance: large; d_gene: TRBD1; j_gene: TRBJ2-7; v_gene: TRBV7-2; CDR3aa: CASSSGGSSYEQYF; CDR3nt: TGTGCCAGCAGCTCAGGGGGCAGCTCCTACGAGCAGTACTTC
abundance: many; d_gene: .; j_gene: TRBJ2-3; v_gene: TRBV5-1; CDR3aa: CASSLLAAGRSDTQYF; CDR3nt: TGCGCCAGCAGCTTGCTAGCTGCGGGGAGGTCAGATACGCAGTATTTT
abundance: medium-sized; d_gene: TRBD1; j_gene: TRBJ1-6; v_gene: TRBV6-6; CDR3aa: CASSYGTGAPNSPLHF; CDR3nt: TGTGCCAGCAGTTACGGCACAGGGGCTCCAAATTCACCCCTCCACTTT
abundance: many; d_gene: .; j_gene: TRBJ2-7; v_gene: TRBV19; CDR3aa: CASSSLPGATAYEQYF; CDR3nt: TGTGCCAGTAGTTCCCTGCCAGGGGCCACAGCCTACGAGCAGTACTTC
abundance: many; d_gene: .; j_gene: TRBJ1-1; v_gene: TRBV2; CDR3aa: CASRKERDTEAFF; CDR3nt: TGTGCCAGCAGAAAGGAGAGGGACACTGAAGCTTTCTTT
abundance: medium-sized; d_gene: .; j_gene: TRBJ1-1; v_gene: TRBV28; CDR3aa: CASRGRIPTEAFF; CDR3nt: TGTGCCAGCAGGGGACGCATCCCCACTGAAGCTTTCTTT
abundance: medium-sized; d_gene: .; j_gene: TRBJ2-3; v_gene: TRBV7-2; CDR3aa: CASSQGERDTQYF; CDR3nt: TGTGCCAGCAGCCAAGGGGAGCGAGATACGCAGTATTTT
abundance: few; d_gene: .; j_gene: TRBJ1-5; v_gene: TRBV4-2; CDR3aa: CASSPNLGAYNQPQHF; CDR3nt: TGTGCCAGCAGCCCGAACCTCGGGGCCTACAATCAGCCCCAGCATTTT
abundance: many; d_gene: .; j_gene: TRBJ1-5; v_gene: TRBV6-1; CDR3aa: CASRNLEGRGQPQHF; CDR3nt: TGTGCCAGCAGGAATCTGGAGGGCCGGGGTCAGCCCCAGCATTTT
abundance: many; d_gene: .; j_gene: TRBJ1-1; v_gene: TRBV18; CDR3aa: CATSISQDRFGTEAFF; CDR3nt: TGTGCCACCTCTATAAGCCAAGACAGGTTTGGCACTGAAGCTTTCTTT
abundance: many; d_gene: .; j_gene: TRBJ2-2; v_gene: TRBV6-1; CDR3aa: CASSSRRGGYTGELFF; CDR3nt: TGTGCCAGCAGTTCCCGCCGTGGGGGCTACACCGGGGAGCTGTTTTTT
abundance: many; d_gene: TRBD2; j_gene: TRBJ2-5; v_gene: TRBV2; CDR3aa: CASSDGGGAGETQYF; CDR3nt: TGTGCCAGCAGTGATGGCGGGGGGGCCGGAGAGACCCAGTACTTC
abundance: .; d_gene: TRBD1; j_gene: TRBJ1-1; v_gene: TRBV6-1; CDR3aa: CASIVGQGGRRTEAFF; CDR3nt: TGTGCCAGCATTGTGGGACAGGGAGGGAGGCGGACTGAAGCTTTCTTT
abundance: .; d_gene: .; j_gene: TRBJ2-3; v_gene: TRBV7-2; CDR3aa: CASSWGPSAAQYF; CDR3nt: TGTGCCAGCAGCTGGGGCCCGAGTGCGGCGCAGTATTTT
abundance: .; d_gene: .; j_gene: TRBJ2-7; v_gene: TRBV5-4; CDR3aa: CASSAGTRPDNEQYF; CDR3nt: TGTGCCAGCAGCGCGGGGACACGACCTGACAATGAGCAGTACTTC
abundance: many; d_gene: TRBD1; j_gene: TRBJ1-2; v_gene: TRBV19; CDR3aa: CASTEQGISGYTF; CDR3nt: TGTGCCAGTACCGAACAGGGGATCTCTGGCTACACCTTC
abundance: large; d_gene: .; j_gene: TRBJ1-1; v_gene: TRBV5-6; CDR3aa: CASSYRPGRGNTEAFF; CDR3nt: TGTGCCAGCAGCTACCGACCAGGAAGGGGGAACACTGAAGCTTTCTTT
abundance: .; d_gene: .; j_gene: TRBJ2-2; v_gene: TRBV7-2; CDR3aa: CASSLDWAGSAVF; CDR3nt: TGTGCCAGCAGCTTAGATTGGGCGGGATCGGCCGTTTTT
abundance: many; d_gene: .; j_gene: TRBJ2-3; v_gene: TRBV5-6; CDR3aa: CASSAQGADTQYF; CDR3nt: TGTGCCAGCAGCGCACAGGGTGCAGATACGCAGTATTTT
abundance: hyperexpanded; d_gene: .; j_gene: TRBJ2-7; v_gene: TRBV7-8; CDR3aa: CASSSDDHEQYF; CDR3nt: TGTGCCAGCAGCTCGGACGACCACGAGCAGTACTTC
abundance: few; d_gene: .; j_gene: TRBJ2-7; v_gene: TRBV2; CDR3aa: CASSVERLNEQYF; CDR3nt: TGTGCCAGCAGTGTAGAACGTCTCAATGAGCAGTACTTC
abundance: many; d_gene: .; j_gene: TRBJ1-1; v_gene: TRBV19; CDR3aa: CASIRTANTEAFF; CDR3nt: TGTGCCAGTATTAGGACAGCTAACACTGAAGCTTTCTTT
abundance: medium-sized; d_gene: .; j_gene: TRBJ2-3; v_gene: TRBV5-1; CDR3aa: CASSLQGHGTDTQYF; CDR3nt: TGCGCCAGCAGCTTGCAGGGGCACGGGACAGATACGCAGTATTTT
abundance: many; d_gene: .; j_gene: TRBJ1-6; v_gene: TRBV7-9; CDR3aa: CASSFQANSPLHF; CDR3nt: TGTGCCAGCAGCTTCCAGGCCAATTCACCCCTCCACTTT
abundance: large; d_gene: TRBD2; j_gene: TRBJ2-1; v_gene: TRBV6-6; CDR3aa: CASSYGAGGPNEQFF; CDR3nt: TGTGCCAGCAGTTACGGAGCGGGGGGGCCAAATGAGCAGTTCTTC